The sequence of this T cell receptor (beta chain) was determined in a study of glioma-infiltrating T cells after dendritic cell vaccination. Study at large: Between about 2003 and 2013, patients got autologous tumor lysate-pulsed dendritic cell vaccines. The study, taken as a whole, reports: Higher TCR clonality did not directly relate to longer survival.

None of the glioblastoma patients had an isocitrate dehydrogenase mutation. As concerns this clone: What it binds is not known.

The PCR used 60 V beta and 13 J beta primers. The assay was immunoSEQ multiplex PCR, and TCRdb's table has in-frame clones only and misses some. The sample holds 55,000 to 70,000 clones; about 81% are singletons and the top ten take 7% to 10%. The starting material was blood, obtained before dendritic cell vaccination. The source of this sequence is a human donor with glioblastoma.

For the CDR3, the DNA is TGTGCCAGCAGGCCGGGACAGATGGATGAGCAGTTCTTC. It translates to CASRPGQMDEQFF. This chain connects TRBV2 to TRBJ2-1; 7 nucleotides align to TRBD1. V was pared by 6 bases and J by 8 bases, with 7 bases of the junction left unmatched. The length of the CDR3 is 13 residues. CDR1 and CDR2 (germline): SNHLY, FYNNEI.